A selection of T cell receptor beta chains follows, all from one sample in a study of T cells in Graves' hyperthyroidism and ophthalmopathy. Each CDR3 protein gets one entry after TCRdb re-called the multiplex PCR reads with MiXCR. The data show about 690,000 distinct CDR3 sequences, roughly a sixth seen once. The sample comprised blood. These receptors originate from a man aged 50-60 years with Graves' hyperthyroidism. Each CDR3 is given without its conserved first and last residue. D genes are given only for firm matches.

len,d_gene,j_gene,v_gene,CDR3aa
14,NA,TRBJ1-4,TRBV7-9,ASSKASPSTNEKLF
12,NA,TRBJ2-7,TRBV11-2,ASSLVGASYEQY
13,TRBD2,TRBJ2-4,TRBV2,ASSVKRELGNIQY
13,NA,TRBJ2-3,TRBV7-8,ASSSRRESTDTQY
15,TRBD1,TRBJ2-5,TRBV19,ASSTLGTGRGGETQY
12,TRBD1,TRBJ2-1,TRBV28,ASSLPRQGREQF
13,NA,TRBJ1-1,TRBV20-1,SARDFVGLNTEAF
16,TRBD1,TRBJ2-6,TRBV19,ASSQGWTGSSGANVLT
13,NA,TRBJ2-5,TRBV2,ASRSGGYLQETQY
12,NA,TRBJ2-3,TRBV10-1,ASMVSDGADTQY
14,TRBD1,TRBJ2-3,TRBV2,ASRPGTGTSTDTQY
14,NA,TRBJ2-2,TRBV2,ASSDLWNANTGELF
10,NA,TRBJ1-1,TRBV2,ASTETVSEAF
15,NA,TRBJ1-5,TRBV4-1,ASSHLSLGEDNQPQH
12,NA,TRBJ2-5,TRBV27,ASSLMTPKETQY
14,TRBD1,TRBJ2-1,TRBV7-9,ACSSDRDSLGNEQF
14,NA,TRBJ2-6,TRBV19,ATPGLTDSGANVLT
14,NA,TRBJ1-4,TRBV6-6,ASSYSDSFLNEKLF
14,TRBD2,TRBJ2-1,TRBV13,ASSILTSGSVNEQF
13,TRBD2,TRBJ2-7,TRBV27,ASSRGLAGVGEQY
12,TRBD1,TRBJ2-5,TRBV27,ATRNRGLGETQY
13,TRBD2,TRBJ2-1,TRBV5-1,ASSQGLAGGNEQF
13,NA,TRBJ2-5,TRBV5-1,ASSPTGDGGETQY
14,NA,TRBJ1-6,TRBV6-1,ASSLTGLNYNSPLH
12,TRBD2,TRBJ2-3,TRBV6-1,ASRRLAGGDTQY
13,NA,TRBJ2-3,TRBV29-1,SVEGPGVNTDTQY
9,NA,TRBJ2-2,TRBV28,ASSPYGELF
9,TRBD2,TRBJ2-7,TRBV27,ASGLVYEQY
14,TRBD2,TRBJ2-1,TRBV10-1,ASSDTGTSRVHEQF
15,TRBD2,TRBJ2-1,TRBV15,ATSRKGGTSGRGEQF
14,TRBD2,TRBJ2-1,TRBV28,ASSFRLRGIYNEQF
14,NA,TRBJ1-1,TRBV30,AWSPFGGIPWTEAF
13,NA,TRBJ2-7,TRBV12-3/TRBV12-4,ASSRDTGWLHEQY
13,NA,TRBJ1-2,TRBV15,ATNRAPPRTYGYT
12,NA,TRBJ2-3,TRBV19,ASSIGLHTDTQY
13,TRBD1,TRBJ2-7,TRBV12-3/TRBV12-4,ASSSPGTGGNEQY
12,NA,TRBJ1-3,TRBV7-9,ASSLEQGRNTIY
10,NA,TRBJ2-7,TRBV10-3,AISDHTYEQY
10,TRBD1,TRBJ2-7,TRBV18,ASSEGQGEQY
13,NA,TRBJ1-4,TRBV6-1,ASSELVTTNEKLF
13,TRBD2,TRBJ2-1,TRBV12-3/TRBV12-4,ASSPSGRSYNEQF
11,NA,TRBJ1-2,TRBV6-5,ASSYEGSYGYT
9,NA,TRBJ2-1,TRBV19,ATTGFDEQF
16,TRBD1,TRBJ2-2,TRBV12-3/TRBV12-4,ASTPAPSWTGNAGELF
10,NA,TRBJ2-7,TRBV11-2,ASIDSSYEQY
10,TRBD1,TRBJ1-2,TRBV25-1,ASRGQHYGYT
12,TRBD1,TRBJ2-7,TRBV12-3/TRBV12-4,ASRPGTGSYEQY